The 19 T cell receptor beta chains reported below all come from one sample, sequenced in a study of shared clonotypes between healthy human individuals. Sequencing was performed with immunoSEQ multiplex PCR; in TCRdb, only in-frame clones are kept and a portion is missing. The sample includes millions of clones, 90% to 95% of them seen just once. Sample: naive CD4+ T cells sorted from blood. The subset is: CD45RA+ positively selected. The origin of the receptors is a man aged 18 to 29 in good health.

The rearrangement links TRBV20-1 to TRBJ1-2; D gene uncertain. The CDR3 spans 11 residues. Looked up from germline, CDR1 is DFQATT and CDR2 is SNEGSKA (reference sequence). V lost 3 bases and J 4 bases, leaving 6 bases between the germline ends. The CDR3 loop is CSASVSYGYTF. Here the CDR3 DNA reads TGCAGTGCTAGTGTTTCCTATGGCTACACCTTC.

The chain has TRBV30 and TRBJ2-3, with 9 bases lining up with TRBD1. Germline V gives CDR1 GTSNPN, CDR2 SVGIG (reference sequence). This CDR3 region has 16 residues. The V gene end was trimmed by 2 bases and the J gene end by 0 bases; junction bases not matched to a gene: 6. Here the CDR3 reads CAWSSTGTGSTDTQYF. For the CDR3, the DNA is TGTGCCTGGAGTTCAACCGGGACAGGGAGCACAGATACGCAGTATTTT. The entire variable domain, with the rest obtained from reference TRBV30 and TRBJ2-3, is as follows: SQTIHQWPATLVQPVGSPLSLECTVEGTSNPNLYWYRQAAGRGLQLLFYSVGIGQISSEVPQNLSASRPQDRQFILSSKKLLLSDSGFYLCAWSSTGTGSTDTQYFGPGTRLTVL.

The rearrangement uses TRBV5-4 and TRBJ2-5, with unresolved D. The CDR3 is 13 amino acids. Deletions cut 7 bases from V and 7 bases from J, with 17 bases between. The germline CDR1 and CDR2 sequences are SGHNT and YYREEE (reference sequence). In DNA, the CDR3 is TGTGCCAGCGGATATAGTACCCCGGGGACCCAGTACTTC. Encoded protein: CASGYSTPGTQYF.

The genes are TRBV11-2 and TRBJ2-7; D call uncertain. Trimming removed 5 bases from V and 2 bases from J, with 10 bases in between. Germline lookup yields CDR1 SGHAT and CDR2 FQNNGV. The CDR3 sequence is 13 residues long. The CDR3 DNA reads as TGTGCCAGCAGCCGCGTACAGACCTACGAGCAGTACTTC. Amino acids: CASSRVQTYEQYF.

The chain uses TRBV14 and TRBJ2-6, with 7 bases matching TRBD1. The CDR3 length is 16 residues. Looked up from germline, CDR1 is SGHDN and CDR2 is FVKESK. The V gene end was trimmed by 6 bases and the J gene end by 4 bases; junction bases not matched to a gene: 9. The CDR3 here is CASSPITGAGANVLTF. The CDR3 nucleotides read TGTGCCAGCAGTCCAATCACAGGGGCCGGGGCCAACGTCCTGACTTTC.

J is TRBJ2-1 and V is TRBV6-1, with TRBD2 as a possible D gene (5 bases). The V and J ends lost 8 bases and 9 bases respectively, with 20 bases between them. CDR3 length: 14 residues. Per germline, CDR1 MNHNS and CDR2 SASEGT. CDR3 sequence: CASSGEWTLGEQFF. CDR3 in DNA: TGTGCCAGCTCCGGGGAGTGGACGTTGGGTGAGCAGTTCTTC.

The chain joins TRBV7-2 to TRBJ2-7, with no clear D. This CDR3 contains 14 residues. V was trimmed by 0 bases and J by 6 bases, leaving 12 bases between them. From germline, CDR1 is SGHTA and CDR2 FQGNSA. The chain's CDR3 is CASSLAPELGEQYF. The CDR3 DNA is TGTGCCAGCAGCTTAGCCCCTGAGTTAGGCGAGCAGTACTTC.

DNA of the CDR3: TGTGCCACCAGCAGAGTTTTTGCTCCGCCAATGAACACTGAAGCTTTCTTT. Translated: CATSRVFAPPMNTEAFF. The chain employs TRBV15 and TRBJ1-1; D uncertain. Germline V gene data show CDR1 as LNHNV and CDR2 as YYDKDF (reference sequence). The CDR3 is 17 residues long. V shed 1 base and J shed 0 bases, with 15 bases lying between them.

In this sample, this clone turned up once. J is TRBJ2-7 and V is TRBV30, with D perhaps matching TRBD1 (5 bases). CDR1 GTSNPN and CDR2 SVGIG come from the germline V gene (reference sequence). The CDR3 length is 13 residues. V was cut by 2 bases and J by 3 bases, with 11 bases left in between. CDR3 nucleotide sequence: TGTGCCTGGAGTAAGGGGCTAGTCTACGAGCAGTACTTC. It yields the protein CAWSKGLVYEQYF.

Regarding this clone: This same CDR3 is encoded by further DNA sequences in the sample. CDR3 nucleotide sequence: TGTGCCAGCAGCCTTGGTCCCTCCTACGAGCAGTACTTC. Translating it yields CASSLGPSYEQYF. The V and J genes are TRBV7-2 and TRBJ2-7; no reliable D call. The ends were cut back, 5 bases at V and 0 bases at J, with 8 bases in the middle. Germline values: CDR1 SGHTA, CDR2 FQGNSA. There are 13 residues in the CDR3.

The J gene is TRBJ2-3, the V gene TRBV10-1; D may correspond to TRBD1 or TRBD2 (6 bases each). V was shortened by 3 bases and J by 8 bases, with 18 bases between the two germline ends. The CDR3 totals 15 residues. Germline V gene lookup returns CDR1 WNHNN and CDR2 SYGVQD (reference sequence). The CDR3 is CASSEMGGLVGTQYF. For the CDR3, the DNA is TGCGCCAGCAGTGAAATGGGGGGCCTCGTAGGTACGCAGTATTTT.

The rearrangement uses TRBV6-5 and TRBJ1-1, with D uncertain. CDR1 and CDR2 from the germline V gene are MNHEY and SVGAGI. The CDR3 length is 14 residues. Deletions cut 2 bases from V and 1 base from J, with 8 bases between. This CDR3 is CASSYAYKNTEAFF. The CDR3 coding sequence is TGTGCCAGCAGTTACGCTTACAAGAACACTGAAGCTTTCTTT.

The rearrangement links TRBV7-2 to TRBJ2-7; D assignment may be TRBD1 or TRBD2 (5 bases each). The germline V and J ends were trimmed by 2 bases and 7 bases, with 9 bases remaining between them. Germline CDR1 SGHTA, CDR2 FQGNSA. The CDR3 is made up of 12 amino acids. The CDR3 is CASSLLGVEQYF. The CDR3 bases are TGTGCCAGCAGCTTACTGGGGGTAGAGCAGTACTTC.

The chain is built from TRBV5-1 and TRBJ2-7, with a weak D call TRBD2 (5 bases). Germline values: CDR1 SGHRS, CDR2 YFSETQ. V lost 4 bases, J lost 7 bases, and 18 bases lay in between. This CDR3 has 14 amino acids. CDR3 loop: CASSPEAGRLEQYF. DNA of the CDR3: TGCGCCAGCAGCCCGGAGGCAGGTCGCCTTGAGCAGTACTTC.

The gene calls are TRBV7-2 and TRBJ2-5, with D tentatively TRBD1 or TRBD2 (5 bases each). The ends were cut back, 1 base at V and 7 bases at J, with 10 bases in the middle. The CDR3 is 13 amino acids. Per germline, CDR1 SGHTA and CDR2 FQGNSA. The CDR3, as DNA: TGTGCCAGCAGCTTAGGTCGTGGGGGGACCCAGTACTTC. This sequence encodes CASSLGRGGTQYF.

As concerns this clone: A read error may be the cause here, since a much bigger clone is one base away. CDR3: CASSEQGDYGYTF. The CDR3 DNA reads TGTGCCAGCAGTGAACAGGGGGACTATGGCTACACCTTC. The chain recombines TRBV9 with TRBJ1-2; TRBD1 matches at 8 bases. Trimming at V came to 5 bases and at J to 3 bases, leaving 3 bases not matched to a gene. CDR1 is SGDLS and CDR2 is YYNGEE in the germline V gene. This CDR3 is built from 13 residues.

This chain connects TRBV7-9 to TRBJ1-5; no firm D call. The CDR3 is 12 amino acids. Germline V gene lookup returns CDR1 SEHNR and CDR2 FQNEAQ (reference sequence). The V gene lost 10 bases and the J gene lost 2 bases, with 9 bases spanning the gap. CDR3 loop: CATSGGNQPQHF. The CDR3 DNA follows: TGTGCCACTTCAGGAGGCAATCAGCCCCAGCATTTT.

V is TRBV5-1 and J is TRBJ2-7; D is possibly TRBD1 (6 bases). With 4 bases removed from V and 3 bases from J, the gap between germline ends came to 14 bases. The CDR3 extends over 14 amino acids. Per germline, CDR1 SGHRS and CDR2 YFSETQ. The CDR3 DNA reads as TGCGCCAGCAGCGGATTGGACAGAAACTACGAGCAGTACTTC. This sequence encodes CASSGLDRNYEQYF.

The rearrangement links TRBV5-4 to TRBJ2-7, with D possibly being TRBD1 or TRBD2 (5 bases each). The CDR3 is 15 amino acids. Germline V gene lookup returns CDR1 SGHNT and CDR2 YYREEE (reference sequence). The V and J ends lost 3 bases and 3 bases respectively, with 16 bases between them. The CDR3: CASSSTGTVVYEQYF. The DNA for the CDR3 is TGTGCCAGCAGCTCTACCGGGACGGTGGTCTACGAGCAGTACTTC.